These T cell receptor beta chains were read from a single sample in a study of beta chain features in type 1 diabetes. Sequenced by immunoSEQ multiplex PCR; TCRdb stores in-frame clones only, minus some. This repertoire shows 15,000 or so clones, around 43% found once; its top ten account for over 0.45%. The sequenced sample was stem cell memory CD4+ T cells from blood. The receptors derive from a woman between 35 and 50 years old in good health. CDR3s include the opening cysteine and the closing phenylalanine or tryptophan. Each record gives: J gene, clone size, V gene, D gene, CDR3 protein, CDR3 DNA. A D gene is named only where the DNA matches it firmly. The size field is filled for only some rows; it gives once, few, many or a size class.

J gene: TRBJ2-2; clone size: .; V gene: TRBV2; D gene: .; CDR3 protein: CASSEQGSGELFF; CDR3 DNA: TGTGCCAGCAGTGAACAGGGGTCCGGGGAGCTGTTTTTT
J gene: TRBJ2-7; clone size: .; V gene: TRBV10-1; D gene: TRBD2; CDR3 protein: CASSAGGPYEQYF; CDR3 DNA: TGCGCCAGCAGTGCGGGAGGACCCTACGAGCAGTACTTC
J gene: TRBJ2-7; clone size: few; V gene: TRBV5-1; D gene: .; CDR3 protein: CASSLGARLLQYF; CDR3 DNA: TGCGCCAGCAGCTTGGGGGCCAGACTACTCCAGTACTTC
J gene: TRBJ2-3; clone size: .; V gene: TRBV28; D gene: .; CDR3 protein: CASMRGGSTDTQYF; CDR3 DNA: TGTGCCAGTATGAGGGGAGGATCGACAGATACGCAGTATTTT
J gene: TRBJ2-7; clone size: once; V gene: TRBV6-6; D gene: TRBD1; CDR3 protein: CASSHRQGLYEQYF; CDR3 DNA: TGTGCCAGCAGCCACCGACAGGGGCTTTACGAGCAGTACTTC
J gene: TRBJ1-5; clone size: few; V gene: TRBV19; D gene: .; CDR3 protein: CASTYGPPGDSQPQHF; CDR3 DNA: TGTGCCAGTACCTATGGTCCCCCAGGGGATTCCCAGCCCCAGCATTTT
J gene: TRBJ1-1; clone size: .; V gene: TRBV6-1; D gene: .; CDR3 protein: CASSLLANTEAFF; CDR3 DNA: TGTGCCAGCAGTCTTTTAGCGAACACTGAAGCTTTCTTT
J gene: TRBJ2-7; clone size: few; V gene: TRBV10-3; D gene: .; CDR3 protein: CAISSRTEGYEQYF; CDR3 DNA: TGTGCCATCAGTAGTCGGACAGAGGGGTACGAGCAGTACTTC
J gene: TRBJ1-5; clone size: once; V gene: TRBV4-3; D gene: .; CDR3 protein: CASSQDGSENQPQHF; CDR3 DNA: TGCGCCAGCAGCCAAGATGGCAGCGAAAATCAGCCCCAGCATTTT
J gene: TRBJ1-2; clone size: .; V gene: TRBV19; D gene: .; CDR3 protein: CASSRRHNGVNYGYTF; CDR3 DNA: TGTGCCAGTAGTAGAAGGCACAACGGAGTTAACTATGGCTACACCTTC
J gene: TRBJ2-7; clone size: .; V gene: TRBV4-2; D gene: TRBD2; CDR3 protein: CASSQADGTSGGPLIWYEQYF; CDR3 DNA: TGTGCCAGCAGCCAAGCCGACGGGACTAGCGGGGGGCCTTTGATTTGGTACGAGCAGTACTTC
J gene: TRBJ2-5; clone size: once; V gene: TRBV5-1; D gene: TRBD2; CDR3 protein: CASSLVQRGGDAWTQYF; CDR3 DNA: TGCGCCAGCAGCTTGGTGCAGCGGGGGGGCGATGCGTGGACCCAGTACTTC
J gene: TRBJ2-7; clone size: few; V gene: TRBV18; D gene: TRBD1; CDR3 protein: CASSPLPGQGISYEQYF; CDR3 DNA: TGTGCCAGCTCACCATTACCGGGACAGGGTATTAGCTACGAGCAGTACTTC
J gene: TRBJ1-1; clone size: .; V gene: TRBV5-1; D gene: .; CDR3 protein: CASSPTTSPGGSTEAFF; CDR3 DNA: TGCGCCAGCAGCCCTACTACGTCCCCCGGGGGAAGCACTGAAGCTTTCTTT
J gene: TRBJ1-1; clone size: .; V gene: TRBV21-1; D gene: .; CDR3 protein: CASSKLTARGWVGNTEAFF; CDR3 DNA: TGTGCCAGCAGCAAATTAACCGCTCGAGGGTGGGTAGGGAACACTGAAGCTTTCTTT
J gene: TRBJ1-3; clone size: once; V gene: TRBV7-9; D gene: TRBD1; CDR3 protein: CASSSNRGAGNTIYF; CDR3 DNA: TGTGCCAGCAGCTCAAACAGGGGGGCTGGAAACACCATATATTTT
J gene: TRBJ2-2; clone size: .; V gene: TRBV6-5; D gene: .; CDR3 protein: CASKQAGELFF; CDR3 DNA: TGTGCCAGCAAGCAGGCCGGGGAGCTGTTTTTT
J gene: TRBJ1-5; clone size: .; V gene: TRBV6-5; D gene: .; CDR3 protein: CASSPRVVSNQPQHF; CDR3 DNA: TGTGCCAGCAGTCCCAGGGTTGTTAGCAATCAGCCCCAGCATTTT
J gene: TRBJ1-1; clone size: few; V gene: TRBV11-2; D gene: .; CDR3 protein: CASSLWDGRNTEAFF; CDR3 DNA: TGTGCCAGCAGCCTGTGGGACGGGAGAAACACTGAAGCTTTCTTT
J gene: TRBJ2-3; clone size: .; V gene: TRBV5-1; D gene: TRBD2; CDR3 protein: CASSSGLAGGRPFTDTQYF; CDR3 DNA: TGCGCCAGCAGCTCGGGACTAGCGGGGGGACGACCCTTCACAGATACGCAGTATTTT
J gene: TRBJ2-3; clone size: few; V gene: TRBV19; D gene: TRBD2; CDR3 protein: CASTPGGGSTDTQYF; CDR3 DNA: TGTGCCAGTACCCCTGGCGGGGGGAGCACAGATACGCAGTATTTT
J gene: TRBJ1-3; clone size: .; V gene: TRBV4-3; D gene: .; CDR3 protein: CASSQEWPTGAGTWGNTIYF; CDR3 DNA: TGCGCCAGCAGCCAAGAATGGCCTACCGGAGCCGGGACATGGGGAAACACCATATATTTT
J gene: TRBJ2-1; clone size: .; V gene: TRBV5-4; D gene: .; CDR3 protein: CASSLARALGEQFF; CDR3 DNA: TGTGCCAGCAGCTTGGCCAGGGCCCTGGGTGAGCAGTTCTTC
J gene: TRBJ1-2; clone size: once; V gene: TRBV9; D gene: TRBD1; CDR3 protein: CASSPRTGSGYTF; CDR3 DNA: TGTGCCAGCAGCCCCAGGACAGGGAGCGGCTACACCTTC
J gene: TRBJ2-1; clone size: few; V gene: TRBV2; D gene: TRBD1; CDR3 protein: CASSGDRGARNEQFF; CDR3 DNA: TGTGCCAGCAGTGGAGACAGGGGGGCCCGCAATGAGCAGTTCTTC
J gene: TRBJ2-3; clone size: few; V gene: TRBV7-7; D gene: TRBD2; CDR3 protein: CASSEGLGGTDTQYF; CDR3 DNA: TGTGCCAGCAGCGAGGGACTAGGGGGCACAGATACGCAGTATTTT
J gene: TRBJ2-3; clone size: few; V gene: TRBV6-1; D gene: TRBD2; CDR3 protein: CASSGGGAPDTQYF; CDR3 DNA: TGTGCCAGCAGTGGCGGGGGGGCCCCAGATACGCAGTATTTT
J gene: TRBJ2-3; clone size: .; V gene: TRBV7-2; D gene: TRBD2; CDR3 protein: CASSLVGGGWSDTQYF; CDR3 DNA: TGTGCCAGCAGCTTAGTTGGCGGGGGATGGTCAGATACGCAGTATTTT
J gene: TRBJ1-2; clone size: .; V gene: TRBV7-9; D gene: .; CDR3 protein: CASSLAQGRNYGYTF; CDR3 DNA: TGTGCCAGCAGCTTAGCGCAGGGCAGGAATTATGGCTACACCTTC
J gene: TRBJ1-6; clone size: .; V gene: TRBV7-2; D gene: TRBD1; CDR3 protein: CASIPNRGVNSPLHF; CDR3 DNA: TGTGCCAGCATCCCGAACAGGGGAGTCAATTCACCCCTCCACTTT
J gene: TRBJ2-2; clone size: .; V gene: TRBV10-3; D gene: .; CDR3 protein: CAISGFGELFF; CDR3 DNA: TGTGCCATCAGCGGTTTCGGGGAGCTGTTTTTT
J gene: TRBJ2-3; clone size: medium-sized; V gene: TRBV4-3; D gene: .; CDR3 protein: CASSQEDARDTQYF; CDR3 DNA: TGCGCCAGCAGCCAAGAAGATGCGAGAGATACGCAGTATTTT
J gene: TRBJ2-3; clone size: .; V gene: TRBV9; D gene: .; CDR3 protein: CASSPRTTPDTQYF; CDR3 DNA: TGTGCCAGCAGCCCACGGACAACGCCAGATACGCAGTATTTT
J gene: TRBJ2-7; clone size: once; V gene: TRBV13; D gene: TRBD2; CDR3 protein: CASSLGRMRPNGGRGGSGMREQYF; CDR3 DNA: TGTGCCAGCAGCTTAGGACGAATGCGGCCAAACGGCGGGCGGGGGGGGTCAGGGATGCGCGAGCAGTACTTC
J gene: TRBJ2-1; clone size: .; V gene: TRBV7-9; D gene: TRBD2; CDR3 protein: CASSLARTSGGYNEQFF; CDR3 DNA: TGTGCCAGCAGCTTAGCGCGGACTAGCGGGGGCTACAATGAGCAGTTCTTC
J gene: TRBJ1-1; clone size: .; V gene: TRBV21-1; D gene: .; CDR3 protein: CASILNTGQAGDTEAFF; CDR3 DNA: TGTGCCAGCATCCTAAACACAGGGCAGGCTGGGGACACTGAAGCTTTCTTT
J gene: TRBJ1-2; clone size: .; V gene: TRBV5-1; D gene: TRBD1; CDR3 protein: CASSFDRGGYTF; CDR3 DNA: TGCGCCAGCAGCTTCGACAGGGGCGGCTACACCTTC
J gene: TRBJ2-1; clone size: few; V gene: TRBV5-1; D gene: .; CDR3 protein: CASSLHDSSYNEQFF; CDR3 DNA: TGCGCCAGCAGCTTACATGATTCCTCCTACAATGAGCAGTTCTTC
J gene: TRBJ2-5; clone size: .; V gene: TRBV7-2; D gene: .; CDR3 protein: CASSLMRADQETQYF; CDR3 DNA: TGTGCCAGCAGCTTAATGCGGGCGGACCAAGAGACCCAGTACTTC
J gene: TRBJ2-3; clone size: .; V gene: TRBV5-1; D gene: TRBD2; CDR3 protein: CASSLQLAGRDTQYF; CDR3 DNA: TGCGCCAGCAGCTTGCAACTAGCGGGTAGGGATACGCAGTATTTT
J gene: TRBJ1-5; clone size: .; V gene: TRBV11-2; D gene: TRBD1; CDR3 protein: CASSVDRDQPQHF; CDR3 DNA: TGTGCCAGCAGCGTCGACAGGGACCAGCCCCAGCATTTT
J gene: TRBJ2-5; clone size: .; V gene: TRBV7-2; D gene: .; CDR3 protein: CASSLGQLTQETQYF; CDR3 DNA: TGTGCCAGCAGCTTAGGACAGCTCACACAAGAGACCCAGTACTTC
J gene: TRBJ2-5; clone size: .; V gene: TRBV28; D gene: .; CDR3 protein: CASSSGSQETQYF; CDR3 DNA: TGTGCCAGCAGTTCAGGCTCCCAAGAGACCCAGTACTTC
J gene: TRBJ2-1; clone size: .; V gene: TRBV5-4; D gene: TRBD2; CDR3 protein: CASSQSGGAYNEQFF; CDR3 DNA: TGCGCCAGCAGCCAGAGCGGGGGGGCCTACAATGAGCAGTTCTTC
J gene: TRBJ1-2; clone size: few; V gene: TRBV30; D gene: TRBD1; CDR3 protein: CAWSTWDRDYGYTF; CDR3 DNA: TGTGCCTGGAGTACCTGGGACAGGGACTATGGCTACACCTTC
J gene: TRBJ2-7; clone size: .; V gene: TRBV6-5; D gene: .; CDR3 protein: CASSYGGPHYEQYF; CDR3 DNA: TGTGCCAGCAGTTACGGAGGGCCACACTACGAGCAGTACTTC
J gene: TRBJ2-6; clone size: .; V gene: TRBV9; D gene: .; CDR3 protein: CASSVEASVSGANVLTF; CDR3 DNA: TGTGCCAGCAGCGTAGAGGCCAGCGTCTCTGGGGCCAACGTCCTGACTTTC
J gene: TRBJ1-5; clone size: .; V gene: TRBV4-3; D gene: .; CDR3 protein: CASSQGPGGNQPQHF; CDR3 DNA: TGCGCCAGCAGCCAAGGTCCAGGTGGGAATCAGCCCCAGCATTTT
J gene: TRBJ2-5; clone size: .; V gene: TRBV19; D gene: .; CDR3 protein: CASKEQADETQYF; CDR3 DNA: TGTGCCAGTAAGGAACAGGCGGATGAGACCCAGTACTTC
J gene: TRBJ2-7; clone size: .; V gene: TRBV7-8; D gene: .; CDR3 protein: CASSLGTALPPQYF; CDR3 DNA: TGTGCCAGCAGCTTAGGGACAGCCCTTCCACCGCAGTACTTC
J gene: TRBJ1-3; clone size: .; V gene: TRBV28; D gene: .; CDR3 protein: CASSILGGRNTIYF; CDR3 DNA: TGTGCCAGCAGTATCTTGGGGGGTAGAAACACCATATATTTT
J gene: TRBJ1-2; clone size: .; V gene: TRBV5-4; D gene: TRBD1; CDR3 protein: CASSLGPRGAGYGYTF; CDR3 DNA: TGTGCCAGCAGCTTGGGGCCCAGGGGGGCGGGCTATGGCTACACCTTC
J gene: TRBJ1-2; clone size: .; V gene: TRBV11-2; D gene: TRBD1; CDR3 protein: CASSLDLVRQGAGSYGYTF; CDR3 DNA: TGTGCCAGCAGCTTAGACCTGGTGAGACAGGGGGCAGGTAGCTATGGCTACACCTTC
J gene: TRBJ1-2; clone size: .; V gene: TRBV28; D gene: .; CDR3 protein: CATVFPGNYGYTF; CDR3 DNA: TGTGCCACCGTCTTCCCGGGGAACTATGGCTACACCTTC
J gene: TRBJ2-7; clone size: .; V gene: TRBV5-4; D gene: TRBD1; CDR3 protein: CASSSGQSSSYEQYF; CDR3 DNA: TGTGCCAGCAGCTCGGGACAGTCGAGCTCCTACGAGCAGTACTTC